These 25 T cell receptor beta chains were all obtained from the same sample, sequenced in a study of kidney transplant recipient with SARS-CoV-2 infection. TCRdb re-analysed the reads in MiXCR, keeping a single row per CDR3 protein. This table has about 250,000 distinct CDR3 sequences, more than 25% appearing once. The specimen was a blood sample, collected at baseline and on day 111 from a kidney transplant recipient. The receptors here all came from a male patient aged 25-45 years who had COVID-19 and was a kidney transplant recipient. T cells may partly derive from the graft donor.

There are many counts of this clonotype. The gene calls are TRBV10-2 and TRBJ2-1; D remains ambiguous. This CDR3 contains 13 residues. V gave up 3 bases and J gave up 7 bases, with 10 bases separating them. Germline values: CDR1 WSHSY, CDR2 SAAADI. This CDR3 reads CASSDYSVNEQFF. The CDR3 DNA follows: TGCGCCAGCAGTGATTACAGCGTGAATGAGCAGTTCTTC.

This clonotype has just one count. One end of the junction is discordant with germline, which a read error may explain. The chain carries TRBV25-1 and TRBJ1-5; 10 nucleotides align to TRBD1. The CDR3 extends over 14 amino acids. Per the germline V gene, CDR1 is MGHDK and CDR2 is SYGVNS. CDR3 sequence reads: CASSAGQGNQSQHF. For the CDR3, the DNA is TGTGCCAGCAGCGCGGGACAGGGGAATCAGTCCCAGCATTTT.

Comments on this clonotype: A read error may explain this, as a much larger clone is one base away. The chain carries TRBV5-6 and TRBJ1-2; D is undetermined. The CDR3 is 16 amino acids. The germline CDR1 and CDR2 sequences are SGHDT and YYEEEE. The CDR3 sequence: CASCRGNSRKTYGCTF. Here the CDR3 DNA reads TGTGCCAGCTGCCGAGGCAATAGTCGAAAGACCTATGGCTGCACCTTC. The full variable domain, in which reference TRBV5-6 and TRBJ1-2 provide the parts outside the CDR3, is DAGVTQSPTHLIKTRGQQVTLRCSPKSGHDTVSWYQQALGQGPQFIFQYYEEEERQRGNFPDRFSGHQFPNYSSELNVNALLLGDSALYLCASCRGNSRKTYGCTFGSGTRLTVV.

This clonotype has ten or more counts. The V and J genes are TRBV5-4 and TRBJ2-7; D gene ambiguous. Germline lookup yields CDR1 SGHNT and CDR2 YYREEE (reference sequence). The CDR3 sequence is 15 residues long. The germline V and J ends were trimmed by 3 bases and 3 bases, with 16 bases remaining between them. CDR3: CASSSPTGWGYEQYF. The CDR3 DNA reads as TGTGCCAGCAGCTCCCCTACCGGATGGGGCTACGAGCAGTACTTC. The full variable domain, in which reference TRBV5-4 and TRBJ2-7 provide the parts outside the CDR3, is ETGVTQSPTHLIKTRGQQVTLRCSSQSGHNTVSWYQQALGQGPQFIFQYYREEENGRGNFPPRFSGLQFPNYSSELNVNALELDDSALYLCASSSPTGWGYEQYFGPGTRLTVT.

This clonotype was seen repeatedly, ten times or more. CDR3 amino acids: CASSWPGRGIEAFF. CDR3 DNA: TGTGCCAGCAGCTGGCCTGGCAGGGGCATTGAAGCTTTCTTT. The rearrangement uses TRBV7-2 and TRBJ1-1; possibly TRBD1 for D (6 bases). Trimming took off 4 bases at V and 7 bases at J, with 16 bases between the two ends. The V gene's germline CDR1 is SGHTA and CDR2 FQGNSA. The CDR3 sequence is 14 residues long.

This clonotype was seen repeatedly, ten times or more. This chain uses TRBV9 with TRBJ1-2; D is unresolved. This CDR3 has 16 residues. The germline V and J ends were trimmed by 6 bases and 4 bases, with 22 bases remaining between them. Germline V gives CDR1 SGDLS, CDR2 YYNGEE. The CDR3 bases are TGTGCCAGCAACCGAACGTACTCAAGAAAGACCTATGGCTACACCTTC. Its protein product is CASNRTYSRKTYGYTF.

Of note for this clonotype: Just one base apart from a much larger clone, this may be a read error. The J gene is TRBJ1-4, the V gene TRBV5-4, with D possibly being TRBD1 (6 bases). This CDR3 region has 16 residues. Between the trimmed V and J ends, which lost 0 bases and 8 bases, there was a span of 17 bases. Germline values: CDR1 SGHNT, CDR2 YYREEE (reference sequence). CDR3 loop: CASSLGYGTRGEKLFF. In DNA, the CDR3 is TGTGCCAGCAGCTTGGGATACGGGACAAGGGGCGAAAAACTGTTTTTT.

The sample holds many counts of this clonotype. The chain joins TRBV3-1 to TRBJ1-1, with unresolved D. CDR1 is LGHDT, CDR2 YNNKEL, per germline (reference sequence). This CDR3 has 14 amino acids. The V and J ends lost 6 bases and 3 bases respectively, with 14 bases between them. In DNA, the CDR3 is TGTGCCAGCAGTCTCACTCCACGGGACACTGAAGCTTTCTTT. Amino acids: CASSLTPRDTEAFF.

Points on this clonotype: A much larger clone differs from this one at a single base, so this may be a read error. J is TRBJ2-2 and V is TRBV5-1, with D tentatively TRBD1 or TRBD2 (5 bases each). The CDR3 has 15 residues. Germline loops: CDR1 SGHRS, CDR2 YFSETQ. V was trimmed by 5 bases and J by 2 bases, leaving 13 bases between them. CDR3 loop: CASRLGRANTGELFF. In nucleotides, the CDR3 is TGCGCCAGCAGACTGGGACGGGCTAACACCGGGGAGCTGTTTTTT.

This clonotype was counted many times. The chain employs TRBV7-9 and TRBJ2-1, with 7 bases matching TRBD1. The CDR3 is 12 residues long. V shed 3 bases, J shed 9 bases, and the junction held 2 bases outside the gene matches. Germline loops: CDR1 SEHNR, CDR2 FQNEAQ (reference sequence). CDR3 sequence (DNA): TGTGCCAGCAGCTTCCCAGGGGGTGAGCAGTTCTTC. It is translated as CASSFPGGEQFF.

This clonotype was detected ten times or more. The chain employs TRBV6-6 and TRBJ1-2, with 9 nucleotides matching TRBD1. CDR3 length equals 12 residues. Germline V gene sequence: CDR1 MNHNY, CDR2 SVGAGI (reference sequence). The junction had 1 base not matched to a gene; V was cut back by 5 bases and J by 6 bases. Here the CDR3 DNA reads TGTGCCAGCAGTCGGACAGGGGATGGCTACACCTTC. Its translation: CASSRTGDGYTF.

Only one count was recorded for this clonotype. As DNA, the CDR3 is TGTGCCAGCGGCGGTACCGGGACAGGGAACACCGGGGAGCTGTTTTTT. Its protein product is CASGGTGTGNTGELFF. This chain links TRBV9 with TRBJ2-2; TRBD1 matches at 8 bases. Germline V CDR1 and CDR2: SGDLS, YYNGEE. Germline trimming cut 7 bases from V and 1 base from J; bases unmatched to any gene: 9. The CDR3 is 16 amino acids.

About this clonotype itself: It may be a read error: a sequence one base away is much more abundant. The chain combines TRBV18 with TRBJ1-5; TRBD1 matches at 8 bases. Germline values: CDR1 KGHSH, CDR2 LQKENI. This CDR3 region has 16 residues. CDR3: CANSPSDRVGNQPQHF. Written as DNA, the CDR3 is TGTGCCAACTCACCCTCGGACAGGGTAGGCAATCAGCCCCAGCATTTT. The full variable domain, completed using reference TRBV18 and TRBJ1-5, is NAGVMQNPRHLVRRRGQEARLRCSPMKGHSHVYWYRQLPEEGLKFMVYLQKENIIDESGMPKERFSAEFPKEGPSILRIQQVVRGDSAAYFCANSPSDRVGNQPQHFGDGTRLSIL.

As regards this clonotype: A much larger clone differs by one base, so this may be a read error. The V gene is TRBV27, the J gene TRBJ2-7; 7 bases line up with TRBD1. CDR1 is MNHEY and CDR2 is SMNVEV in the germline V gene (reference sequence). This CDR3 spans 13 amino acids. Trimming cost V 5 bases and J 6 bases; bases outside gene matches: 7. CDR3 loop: CASSHLGGCEQYF. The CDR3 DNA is TGTGCCAGCAGTCATCTAGGGGGCTGCGAGCAGTACTTC.

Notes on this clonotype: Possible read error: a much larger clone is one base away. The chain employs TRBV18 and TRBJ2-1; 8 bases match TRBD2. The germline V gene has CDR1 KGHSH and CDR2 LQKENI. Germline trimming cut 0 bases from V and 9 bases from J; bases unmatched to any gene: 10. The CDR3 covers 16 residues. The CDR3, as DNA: TGTGCCAGCTCACCACCAATCAGCGGGAGAACGAGTGAGCAGTTCTTC. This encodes CASSPPISGRTSEQFF.

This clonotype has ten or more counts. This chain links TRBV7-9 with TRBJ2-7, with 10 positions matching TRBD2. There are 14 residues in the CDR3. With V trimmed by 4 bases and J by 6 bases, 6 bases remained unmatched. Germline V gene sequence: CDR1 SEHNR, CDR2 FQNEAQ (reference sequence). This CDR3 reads CASSSTSGAGEQYF. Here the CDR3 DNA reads TGTGCCAGCAGCTCAACTAGCGGGGCTGGCGAGCAGTACTTC.

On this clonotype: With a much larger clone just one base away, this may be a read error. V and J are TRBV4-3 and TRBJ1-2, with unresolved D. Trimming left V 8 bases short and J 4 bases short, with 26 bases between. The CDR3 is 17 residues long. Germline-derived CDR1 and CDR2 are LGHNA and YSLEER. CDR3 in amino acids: CASGKLKGRRKTYGYTF. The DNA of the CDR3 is TGCGCCAGCGGCAAATTGAAAGGACGTCGAAAGACCTATGGCTACACCTTC.

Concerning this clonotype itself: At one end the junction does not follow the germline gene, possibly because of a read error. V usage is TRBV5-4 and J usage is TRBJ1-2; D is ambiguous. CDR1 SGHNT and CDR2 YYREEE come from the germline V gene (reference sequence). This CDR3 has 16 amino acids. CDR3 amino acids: CTSAHDVPGKTYGYTF. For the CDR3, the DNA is TGTACCAGCGCCCACGACGTACCAGGAAAGACCTATGGCTACACCTTC.

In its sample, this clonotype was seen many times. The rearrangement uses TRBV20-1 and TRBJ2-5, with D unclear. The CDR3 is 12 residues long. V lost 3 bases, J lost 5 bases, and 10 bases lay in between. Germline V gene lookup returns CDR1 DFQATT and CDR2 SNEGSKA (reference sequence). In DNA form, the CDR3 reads TGCAGTGCTAGTTTGCAAAGGGAGACCCAGTACTTC. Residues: CSASLQRETQYF.

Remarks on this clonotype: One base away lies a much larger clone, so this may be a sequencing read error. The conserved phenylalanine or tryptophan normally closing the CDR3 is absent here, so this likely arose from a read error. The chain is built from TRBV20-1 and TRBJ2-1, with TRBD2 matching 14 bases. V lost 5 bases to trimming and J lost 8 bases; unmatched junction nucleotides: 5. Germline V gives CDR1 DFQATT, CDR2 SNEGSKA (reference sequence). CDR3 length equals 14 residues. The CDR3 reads CSAGGLAGVYEQFL. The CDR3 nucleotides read TGCAGTGCTGGGGGACTAGCGGGAGTGTATGAGCAGTTCCTC.

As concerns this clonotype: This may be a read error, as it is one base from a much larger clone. CDR3 bases: TGTGCCACTTCTCGGACATGTGATTACAATGAGCAGTTCTTC. This encodes CATSRTCDYNEQFF. V is TRBV24-1 and J is TRBJ2-1; weak D call: TRBD1 (5 bases). The CDR3 covers 14 residues. V was trimmed by 10 bases and J by 4 bases, leaving 16 bases between them. The germline CDR1 and CDR2 sequences are KGHDR and SFDVKD.

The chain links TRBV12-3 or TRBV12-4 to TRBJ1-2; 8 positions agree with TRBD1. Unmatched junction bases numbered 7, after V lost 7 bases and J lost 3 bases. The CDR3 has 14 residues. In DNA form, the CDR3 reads TGTGCCAGCATCCAGACAGGGGTTTACTATGGCTACACCTTC. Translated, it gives CASIQTGVYYGYTF.

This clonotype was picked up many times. CDR3 DNA: TGTGCCAGCAGCCAAGGGTTGTGGGCTAGCGCCCTTTGGAAGCAGTACTTC. Amino acid sequence: CASSQGLWASALWKQYF. The rearrangement uses TRBV3-1 and TRBJ2-7; D is possibly TRBD2 (6 bases). The germline V gene has CDR1 LGHDT and CDR2 YNNKEL (reference sequence). Deletions cut 1 base from V and 8 bases from J, with 24 bases between. The CDR3 is made up of 17 amino acids.

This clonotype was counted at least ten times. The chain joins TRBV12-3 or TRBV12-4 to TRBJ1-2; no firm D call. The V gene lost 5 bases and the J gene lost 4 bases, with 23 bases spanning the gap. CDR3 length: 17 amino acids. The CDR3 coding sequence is TGTGCCAGCAGTACTTCTATCAGCTTCCGAAAGACCTATGGCTACACCTTC. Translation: CASSTSISFRKTYGYTF.

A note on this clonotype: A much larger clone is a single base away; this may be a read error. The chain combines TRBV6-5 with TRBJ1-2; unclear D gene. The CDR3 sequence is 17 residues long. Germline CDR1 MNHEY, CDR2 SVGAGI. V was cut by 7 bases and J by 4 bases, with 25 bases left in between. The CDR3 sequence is CASNGSNSMRKTYGYTF. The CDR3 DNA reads TGTGCCAGCAATGGGTCAAACTCTATGCGAAAGACCTATGGCTACACCTTC.